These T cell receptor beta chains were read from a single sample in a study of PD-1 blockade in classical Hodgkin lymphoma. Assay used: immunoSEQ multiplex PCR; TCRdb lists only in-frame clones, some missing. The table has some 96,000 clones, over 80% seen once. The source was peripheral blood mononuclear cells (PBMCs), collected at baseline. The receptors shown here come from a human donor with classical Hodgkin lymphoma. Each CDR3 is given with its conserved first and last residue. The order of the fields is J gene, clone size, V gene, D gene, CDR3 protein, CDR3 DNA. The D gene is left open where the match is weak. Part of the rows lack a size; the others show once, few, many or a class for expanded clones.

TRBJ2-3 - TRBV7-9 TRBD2 CASSLASSSGGSDTQYF TGTGCCAGCAGCTTAGCGTCGTCTAGCGGTGGGTCAGATACGCAGTATTTT
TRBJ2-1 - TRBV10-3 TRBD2 CAISLAGVAEQFF TGTGCCATCAGCCTAGCGGGAGTTGCTGAGCAGTTCTTC
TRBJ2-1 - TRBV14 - CASSQDPLLGEQFF TGTGCCAGCAGCCAAGATCCCCTACTAGGCGAGCAGTTCTTC
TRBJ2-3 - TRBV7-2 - CASSLVAKNTDTQYF TGTGCCAGCAGCTTAGTTGCTAAAAACACAGATACGCAGTATTTT
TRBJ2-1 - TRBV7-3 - CASSLDQSSYNEQFF TGTGCCAGCAGCTTAGACCAGAGCTCCTACAATGAGCAGTTCTTC
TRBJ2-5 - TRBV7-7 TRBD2 CASSLVDSGRSQETQYF TGTGCCAGCAGCTTAGTTGATAGCGGGAGATCCCAAGAGACCCAGTACTTC
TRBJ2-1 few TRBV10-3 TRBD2 CASALGGGSVIVNEQFF TGTGCCAGTGCACTCGGTGGCGGGAGTGTTATAGTGAATGAGCAGTTCTTC
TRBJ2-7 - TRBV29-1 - CSVELGGNEQYF TGCAGCGTAGAATTAGGGGGGAACGAGCAGTACTTC
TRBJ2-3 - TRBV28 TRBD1 CASSGWTGYTDTQYF TGTGCCAGCAGTGGATGGACAGGGTACACAGATACGCAGTATTTT
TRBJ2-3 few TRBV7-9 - CASSLFLARTVSPDTQYF TGTGCCAGCAGCTTATTTTTGGCCAGAACGGTGTCCCCAGATACGCAGTATTTT
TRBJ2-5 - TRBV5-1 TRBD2 CASSPQGLAGVETQYF TGCGCCAGCAGCCCCCAGGGACTAGCGGGAGTAGAGACCCAGTACTTC
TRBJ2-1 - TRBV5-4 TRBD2 CASSLEGGGSQQFF TGTGCCAGCAGCTTGGAAGGCGGCGGGAGCCAGCAGTTCTTC
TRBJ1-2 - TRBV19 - CASSLGHQQLYGYTF TGTGCCAGTAGTCTCGGACACCAGCAGCTCTATGGCTACACCTTC
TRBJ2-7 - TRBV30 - CAWRTRVSSYEQYF TGTGCCTGGAGGACCAGGGTTAGCTCCTACGAGCAGTACTTC
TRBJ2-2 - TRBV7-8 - CASSLAVGELFF TGTGCCAGCAGCTTAGCTGTCGGGGAGCTGTTTTTT
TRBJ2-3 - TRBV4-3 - CASSQGLSGHASTDTQYF TGCGCCAGCAGCCAAGGCCTTAGCGGACACGCTAGCACAGATACGCAGTATTTT